These 15 T cell receptor beta chains were sequenced from one sample in a study of T-cell memory formation after mild COVID-19. Via MiXCR, TCRdb re-called the 5' RACE reads, giving one row per CDR3 protein. The sample has approximately 260,000 distinct CDR3 sequences; about a sixth are singletons. The sequencing input was PBMCs or a T cell subset sorted from them (not recorded which). These TCRs come from a man between 18 and 29 years old who had mild COVID-19 (a few samples of this study predate the infection). Cell type and time point are not known.

This clonotype has more than one count but fewer than ten. V and J are TRBV20-1 and TRBJ2-5; TRBD2 aligns across 13 bases. From germline, CDR1 is DFQATT and CDR2 SNEGSKA (reference sequence). The CDR3 has 15 residues. The trim removed 0 bases at V and 6 bases at J, leaving 4 bases unmatched. The CDR3 loop is CSARDWTSGGKTQYF. The CDR3 DNA is TGCAGTGCTAGAGATTGGACTAGCGGGGGAAAGACCCAGTACTTC.

This clonotype has a handful of counts. This chain uses TRBV5-1 with TRBJ2-5; weak D call: TRBD2 (5 bases). Trimming removed 4 bases at V and 5 bases at J, with 12 bases between. CDR1 is SGHRS, CDR2 YFSETQ, per germline. This CDR3 is built from 13 residues. Here the CDR3 DNA reads TGCGCCAGCAGCGCCCCCGGGGAGGAGACCCAGTACTTC. This gives the protein CASSAPGEETQYF.

The chain combines TRBV20-1 with TRBJ2-5, with a weak D call TRBD2 (6 bases). The length of the CDR3 is 14 residues. Germline lookup yields CDR1 DFQATT and CDR2 SNEGSKA (reference sequence). V lost 8 bases and J 4 bases, leaving 20 bases between the germline ends. The CDR3 is CSLRYPGVGETQYF. The CDR3 nucleotides read TGCAGTCTCCGATACCCGGGGGTAGGAGAGACCCAGTACTTC.

J is TRBJ1-2 and V is TRBV19, with 7 bases fitting TRBD1. This CDR3 region has 17 residues. The trim removed 0 bases at V and 8 bases at J, leaving 15 bases unmatched. From germline, CDR1 is LNHDA and CDR2 SQIVND (reference sequence). CDR3 residues: CASSIDGGGGAGRGYTF. The DNA of the CDR3 is TGTGCCAGTAGTATAGACGGAGGAGGGGGCGCCGGGCGAGGCTACACCTTC.

A note on this clonotype: This may be a read error: a much more frequent sequence differs by one nucleotide. The gene calls are TRBV11-3 and TRBJ2-1; no clear D gene. Germline V gene data show CDR1 as SGHNT and CDR2 as YENEEA. Trimming removed 0 bases at V and 4 bases at J, with 4 bases between. The CDR3 length is 13 residues. The CDR3 sequence is CASSLEEYNEQFF. The CDR3 DNA reads as TGTGCCAGCAGCTTAGAGGAATACAATGAGCAGTTCTTC.

The rearrangement joins TRBV4-1 to TRBJ1-3, with D hard to call. The length of the CDR3 is 15 residues. Germline values: CDR1 MGHRA, CDR2 YSYEKL. V was trimmed by 3 bases and J by 0 bases, leaving 9 bases between them. CDR3 sequence (DNA): TGCGCCAGCAGCCAGGGATCTGTCTCTGGAAACACCATATATTTT. Protein: CASSQGSVSGNTIYF.

This clonotype has only a few counts. The chain is built from TRBV6-2 or TRBV6-3 and TRBJ1-1; D is ambiguous. The ends were cut back, 6 bases at V and 3 bases at J, with 11 bases in the middle. This CDR3 has 13 amino acids. Germline assignment: CDR1 MNHEY and CDR2 SVGEGT. This chain's CDR3 is CASSPDKYTEAFF. CDR3 bases: TGTGCCAGCAGCCCTGACAAATACACTGAAGCTTTCTTT.

This clonotype was counted at least ten times. V usage is TRBV7-6 and J usage is TRBJ2-2; TRBD2 aligns across 9 bases. Germline CDR1 SGHVS, CDR2 FNYEAQ. V lost 5 bases, J lost 5 bases, and 9 bases stayed unmatched. This CDR3 spans 16 amino acids. The CDR3 nucleotides read TGTGCCAGCAGCGCCTTGGGGACTAGCACGACCGGGGAGCTGTTTTTT. This sequence encodes CASSALGTSTTGELFF.

V and J are TRBV27 and TRBJ2-7, with D perhaps TRBD1 (6 bases). The V gene's germline CDR1 is MNHEY and CDR2 SMNVEV (reference sequence). V was cut by 6 bases and J by 5 bases, with 14 bases left in between. This CDR3 has 13 residues. The CDR3 nucleotides read TGTGCCAGCAGCCGCCAGGGGTCCGACGAGCAGTACGTC. Translation: CASSRQGSDEQYV.

V and J are TRBV7-2 and TRBJ2-7; 9 bases match TRBD1. J was trimmed by 6 bases and V by 4 bases; bases with no gene match: 13. Germline V gene lookup returns CDR1 SGHTA and CDR2 FQGNSA. This CDR3 region has 16 residues. CDR3 DNA: TGTGCCAGCAGCTACGCCTCACAGGGGGCCTTGGGCGAGCAGTACTTC. Translated: CASSYASQGALGEQYF.

This sequence joins TRBV6-5 and TRBJ2-5, with 7 bases identical to TRBD2. The V gene's germline CDR1 is MNHEY and CDR2 SVGAGI. The CDR3 runs to 13 residues. Losses at the gene ends were 6 bases for V and 5 bases for J; bases not matched to a gene: 6. Written as DNA, the CDR3 is TGTGCCAGCAGGCCCGCGGGGGTTGAGACCCAGTACTTC. Residues: CASRPAGVETQYF.

The table lists this clonotype with a few counts. The V and J genes are TRBV5-1 and TRBJ2-3; D not resolved. Germline V gene data show CDR1 as SGHRS and CDR2 as YFSETQ. The CDR3 has 12 amino acids. Trimming removed 3 bases at V and 8 bases at J, with 10 bases between. DNA for the CDR3: TGCGCCAGCAGCTCGTTGTTGAGTACGCAGTATTTT. Amino acid sequence: CASSSLLSTQYF.

Ten or more counts support this clonotype. V is TRBV2 and J is TRBJ2-3; TRBD2 is a possible D gene (5 bases). There are 13 residues in the CDR3. The germline CDR1 and CDR2 sequences are SNHLY and FYNNEI. V was pared by 8 bases and J by 1 base, with 10 bases between. CDR3 coding DNA: TGTGCCAGCTCATATAGCGGCACAGATACGCAGTATTTT. Translated: CASSYSGTDTQYF.

The chain carries TRBV7-2 and TRBJ2-1, with TRBD2 matching 12 bases. Germline V gene data show CDR1 as SGHTA and CDR2 as FQGNSA. The CDR3 covers 14 residues. Germline trimming cut 5 bases from V and 6 bases from J; bases unmatched to any gene: 2. CDR3 sequence (DNA): TGTGCCAGCAGCCGGACTAGCGGGGTCAATGAGCAGTTCTTC. Protein product: CASSRTSGVNEQFF.

The V gene is TRBV11-3, the J gene TRBJ2-7, with D hard to call. The CDR3 covers 15 residues. Looked up from germline, CDR1 is SGHNT and CDR2 is YENEEA. The V and J ends lost 5 bases and 2 bases respectively, with 16 bases between them. The CDR3 is CASSHLQFEPYEQYF. The CDR3 DNA reads as TGTGCCAGCAGCCACTTACAGTTCGAACCCTACGAGCAGTACTTC.